The clone carrying this T cell receptor (beta chain) was found once. Its antigen is unknown. This specimen comes from a study of T cell responses to AZD1222 COVID-19 vaccine. General observations from the study: Clonal diversity was possibly underestimated, and white British individuals and females predominated among donors. Rises in breadth and depth of Spike-specific TCRs came after two AZD1222 doses.

Clones were sequenced by immunoSEQ multiplex PCR, and TCRdb holds only the in-frame ones, with some missing. The table has more than 100,000 clones, roughly 90% seen once; the top ten hold 1.4% to 1.5%. The CDR3 runs 15 residues. Germline V gene data show CDR1 as SGHTA and CDR2 as FQGNSA. The V end was cut by 6 bases, the J end by 1 base, with 12 bases between. V gene TRBV7-2 combines with J gene TRBJ2-2; maybe TRBD1 (6 bases). The sequencing here drew on peripheral blood, taken on day 0 of AZD1222 vaccination. The origin of this receptor is an adult in good health. CDR3 protein: CASRDGQKNTGELFF. CDR3 nucleotide sequence: TGTGCCAGCAGGGATGGACAGAAGAACACCGGGGAGCTGTTTTTT.